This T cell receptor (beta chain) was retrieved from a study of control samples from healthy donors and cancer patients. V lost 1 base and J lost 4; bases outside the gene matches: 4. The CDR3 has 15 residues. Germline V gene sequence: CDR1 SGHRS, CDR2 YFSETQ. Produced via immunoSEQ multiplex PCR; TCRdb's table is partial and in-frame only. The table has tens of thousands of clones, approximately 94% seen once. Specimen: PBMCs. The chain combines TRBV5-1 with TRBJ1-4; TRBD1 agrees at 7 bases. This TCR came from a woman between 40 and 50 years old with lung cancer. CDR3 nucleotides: TGCGCCAGCAGCTTGTGGACAGGAGTTAATGAAAAACTGTTTTTT. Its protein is CASSLWTGVNEKLFF.